The 29 T cell receptor beta chains in this list originate from one sample, sequenced in a study of shared clonotypes between healthy human individuals (dated by TCRdb to 2019 to 2021). The library was generated by the immunoSEQ multiplex PCR assay. Not all clones reach the TCRdb copy of this immuneACCESS table, which keeps in-frame sequences only. Checked studies attribute under half of the gap to unresolved V genes and leave the rest unexplained. Across this sample there are about 380,000 clones, with 96% seen only once. In total, the top ten clones hold 0.32% of the sample. Material: memory CD8+ T cells sorted from blood. Sample cell subset or site, as interpreted from the label and publication: CD45RO+ cells pooled with CCR7-negative TemRA cells. Receptors were obtained from a man under 40 in good health.

The genes are TRBV5-4 and TRBJ2-7; D could derive from TRBD1 or TRBD2 (6 bases each). The germline V and J ends were trimmed by 0 bases and 6 bases, with 13 bases remaining between them. The CDR3 totals 14 residues. Germline V lookup: CDR1 SGHNT, CDR2 YYREEE (reference sequence). DNA of the CDR3: TGTGCCAGCAGCTTGGTAGGGGGGAGCGGCGAGCAGTACTTC. Translating gives CASSLVGGSGEQYF.

This chain uses TRBV9 with TRBJ2-3; D is ambiguous. V lost 0 bases to trimming and J lost 0 bases, with 8 bases between them. CDR1 SGDLS and CDR2 YYNGEE come from the germline V gene. CDR3 length: 15 amino acids. DNA of the CDR3: TGTGCCAGCAGCGTAGCAACTCCTAGCACAGATACGCAGTATTTT. Its translation: CASSVATPSTDTQYF. The full variable domain, completed using reference TRBV9 and TRBJ2-3, is DSGVTQTPKHLITATGQRVTLRCSPRSGDLSVYWYQQSLDQGLQFLIQYYNGEERAKGNILERFSAQQFPDLHSELNLSSLELGDSALYFCASSVATPSTDTQYFGPGTRLTVL.

This chain links TRBV25-1 with TRBJ1-6, with D hard to call. V lost 0 bases and J 10 bases, leaving 4 bases between the germline ends. The CDR3 runs 12 residues. The germline V gene has CDR1 MGHDK and CDR2 SYGVNS. CDR3 region: CASSEYSSPLHF. The DNA of the CDR3 is TGTGCCAGCAGTGAATATTCGTCACCCCTCCACTTT.

The CDR3 region has the DNA TGTGCCTACGCCGGCCCCAGCGGTCTGAAGCAGTACTTC. This sequence encodes CAYAGPSGLKQYF. V usage is TRBV6-1 and J usage is TRBJ2-7, with a possible D match to TRBD2 (5 bases). Germline V gene lookup returns CDR1 MNHNS and CDR2 SASEGT. The CDR3 runs to 13 residues. Trimming stripped 11 bases from V and 8 bases from J, with 22 bases between.

The V and J genes are TRBV7-8 and TRBJ2-2; the D gene is possibly TRBD2 (5 bases). This CDR3 spans 15 amino acids. Germline V gene sequence: CDR1 SGHVS, CDR2 FQNEAQ. V was clipped by 1 base and J by 7 bases, with 13 bases between them. The CDR3 DNA reads as TGTGCCAGCAGCTTAGGCGGGCCCACGGGCGGGGAGCTGTTTTTT. It yields the protein CASSLGGPTGGELFF.

The chain links TRBV4-1 to TRBJ2-7, with D perhaps assigned TRBD1 or TRBD2 (6 bases each). Germline lookup yields CDR1 MGHRA and CDR2 YSYEKL. V shed 5 bases and J shed 1 base, with 12 bases lying between them. The CDR3 contains 14 residues. For the CDR3, the DNA is TGCGCCAGCAGCTCGGACAGCGGGTCCTACGAGCAGTACTTC. Encoded protein: CASSSDSGSYEQYF.

This clone has only one observation. The rearrangement uses TRBV2 and TRBJ2-5, with D possibly being TRBD2 (6 bases). The CDR3 totals 13 residues. The germline V gene has CDR1 SNHLY and CDR2 FYNNEI. V dropped 6 bases and J dropped 4 bases, with 12 bases sitting between them. The CDR3: CASSVSGRETQYF. In DNA form, the CDR3 reads TGTGCCAGCAGCGTGAGCGGGCGAGAGACCCAGTACTTC.

V and J are TRBV11-1 and TRBJ2-7; TRBD2 agrees at 9 bases. V trimming: 1 base; J trimming: 1 base; junction bases outside the gene matches: 5. This CDR3 comprises 16 residues. CDR1 and CDR2 (germline): SGHAT, FQDESV (reference sequence). This CDR3 is CASSLVPGLASYEQYF. In nucleotides, the CDR3 is TGTGCCAGCAGCTTAGTCCCGGGACTAGCTTCCTACGAGCAGTACTTC.

The chain combines TRBV9 with TRBJ2-1; the match to TRBD2 covers 9 bases. V trimming: 1 base; J trimming: 2 bases; junction bases outside the gene matches: 7. The CDR3 has 17 residues. Germline CDR1 SGDLS, CDR2 YYNGEE. Here the CDR3 reads CASSVITSGLTYNEQFF. The CDR3 nucleotides read TGTGCCAGCAGCGTAATTACTAGCGGGCTTACCTACAATGAGCAGTTCTTC.

V usage is TRBV7-3 and J usage is TRBJ1-2; D remains ambiguous. The CDR3 loop spans 13 amino acids. Germline CDR1 is SGHTA and CDR2 is FQGTGA. Trimming stripped 5 bases from V and 8 bases from J, with 15 bases between. The CDR3 sequence is CASSPKGREGYTF. CDR3 sequence (DNA): TGTGCCAGCAGCCCCAAAGGACGGGAGGGCTACACCTTC.

The chain has TRBV7-2 and TRBJ2-2, with no clear D. The length of the CDR3 is 16 residues. Germline V gives CDR1 SGHTA, CDR2 FQGNSA. V was pared by 3 bases and J by 5 bases, with 16 bases between. Here the CDR3 reads CASSFFGKTRTGELFF. The DNA for the CDR3 is TGTGCCAGCAGCTTTTTCGGAAAAACGAGGACCGGGGAGCTGTTTTTT.

The chain links TRBV6-1 to TRBJ2-5, with a possible D match to TRBD2 (5 bases). Germline V gene sequence: CDR1 MNHNS, CDR2 SASEGT. Trimming removed 6 bases from V and 5 bases from J, with 13 bases in between. The CDR3 has 13 amino acids. Here the CDR3 DNA reads TGTGCCAGCAGGACAACTAGTCGCGAGACCCAGTACTTC. Amino acids: CASRTTSRETQYF.

The CDR3 loop reads CASSQDAVAGVVGELFF. CDR3 nucleotide sequence: TGTGCCAGCAGCCAAGATGCGGTAGCGGGAGTTGTCGGGGAGCTGTTTTTT. This chain connects TRBV4-2 to TRBJ2-2; 9 bases line up with TRBD2. Germline V lookup: CDR1 LGHNA, CDR2 YNFKEQ. J was trimmed by 7 bases and V by 0 bases; bases with no gene match: 9. This CDR3 comprises 17 residues.

The V call is TRBV4-2, the J call TRBJ2-5; D may be TRBD2 (5 bases). This CDR3 is built from 11 residues. The V gene's germline CDR1 is LGHNA and CDR2 YNFKEQ. With 3 bases removed from V and 9 bases from J, the gap between germline ends came to 8 bases. CDR3 in amino acids: CASSHGMAQYF. The CDR3 DNA reads as TGTGCCAGCAGCCACGGGATGGCCCAGTACTTC.

The chain combines TRBV29-1 with TRBJ2-7; D remains ambiguous. Germline lookup yields CDR1 SQVTM and CDR2 ANQGSEA. V lost 3 bases and J lost 2, with 14 bases in between. The CDR3 sequence is 14 residues long. This CDR3 is CSVEGTTFPYEQYF. Written as DNA, the CDR3 is TGCAGCGTTGAGGGTACGACGTTTCCCTACGAGCAGTACTTC.

The gene calls are TRBV28 and TRBJ1-5; TRBD1 is a possible D gene (6 bases). CDR3 length: 15 residues. Germline V gene lookup returns CDR1 MDHEN and CDR2 SYDVKM. With 6 bases removed from V and 3 bases from J, the gap between germline ends came to 15 bases. CDR3 coding DNA: TGTGCCAGCAGCCACAGAGACAGGCCCAATCAGCCCCAGCATTTT. Amino acids: CASSHRDRPNQPQHF.

The chain carries TRBV28 and TRBJ2-2; TRBD2 agrees at 13 bases. The CDR3 extends over 16 amino acids. The V gene end was trimmed by 3 bases and the J gene end by 5 bases; junction bases not matched to a gene: 3. The germline gives CDR1 MDHEN, CDR2 SYDVKM. CDR3 bases: TGTGCCAGCAGTTTGGGACTAGCGGGATGGACCGGGGAGCTGTTTTTT. Its protein product is CASSLGLAGWTGELFF.

V usage is TRBV19 and J usage is TRBJ2-3; D possibly corresponds to TRBD1 (6 bases). CDR1 and CDR2 from the germline V gene are LNHDA and SQIVND (reference sequence). V lost 6 bases to trimming and J lost 0 bases, with 13 bases between them. The CDR3 spans 15 residues. DNA of the CDR3: TGTGCCAGTAGCCCGACAGGTCTTAGCACAGATACGCAGTATTTT. Its protein product is CASSPTGLSTDTQYF.

The chain links TRBV7-9 to TRBJ2-1, with D hard to call. Looked up from germline, CDR1 is SEHNR and CDR2 is FQNEAQ (reference sequence). CDR3 length: 15 residues. Between the trimmed V and J ends, which lost 1 base and 2 bases, there was a span of 9 bases. CDR3 sequence reads: CASSLGQTPYNEQFF. In DNA form, the CDR3 reads TGTGCCAGCAGCTTAGGCCAGACACCCTACAATGAGCAGTTCTTC. Using reference TRBV7-9 and TRBJ2-1 for the parts outside the CDR3, the full variable domain is DTGVSQNPRHKITKRGQNVTFRCDPISEHNRLYWYRQTLGQGPEFLTYFQNEAQLEKSRLLSDRFSAERPKGSFSTLEIQRTEQGDSAMYLCASSLGQTPYNEQFFGPGTRLTVL.

The chain carries TRBV10-2 and TRBJ2-1; 9 bases are shared with TRBD2. The V segment lost 5 bases and the J segment 7 bases; nucleotides outside the gene matches: 9. Looked up from germline, CDR1 is WSHSY and CDR2 is SAAADI. The CDR3 runs 15 residues. The CDR3 DNA is TGCGCCAGCAGTTCTGTACTTCTAGCGGGAAATGAGCAGTTCTTC. Amino acid sequence: CASSSVLLAGNEQFF.

The rearrangement uses TRBV7-3 and TRBJ1-2; D not certain. Trimming removed 2 bases from V and 4 bases from J, with 17 bases in between. The CDR3 is 16 amino acids. Per the germline V gene, CDR1 is SGHTA and CDR2 is FQGTGA. The CDR3 loop reads CASSLVPGPFFYGYTF. CDR3 DNA: TGTGCCAGCAGCTTAGTTCCGGGCCCCTTCTTCTATGGCTACACCTTC. Based on the CDR3 plus reference TRBV7-3 and TRBJ1-2, the full variable domain is GAGVSQTPSNKVTEKGKYVELRCDPISGHTALYWYRQSLGQGPEFLIYFQGTGAADDSGLPNDRFFAVRPEGSVSTLKIQRTERGDSAVYLCASSLVPGPFFYGYTFGSGTRLTVV.

The V call is TRBV30, the J call TRBJ2-5, with D tentatively TRBD1 (6 bases). Per germline, CDR1 GTSNPN and CDR2 SVGIG (reference sequence). Trimming pared 3 bases from V and 4 bases from J, leaving 15 bases between. This CDR3 spans 14 amino acids. CDR3 DNA: TGTGCCTGGAGAATCCAGGGGAATGTAGAGACCCAGTACTTC. Translation gives CAWRIQGNVETQYF.

Concerning this clone: The same CDR3 can be traced to other DNA sequences in this sample. The chain employs TRBV30 and TRBJ2-7; D is unclear. CDR3 size: 12 residues. V dropped 0 bases and J dropped 3 bases, with 6 bases sitting between them. Germline assignment: CDR1 GTSNPN and CDR2 SVGIG (reference sequence). In DNA form, the CDR3 reads TGTGCCTGGAGTGTACGCAGCTACGAGCAGTACTTC. Translated, it gives CAWSVRSYEQYF.

In this sample, this clone turned up once. The chain joins TRBV19 to TRBJ1-5, with no clear D. Looked up from germline, CDR1 is LNHDA and CDR2 is SQIVND (reference sequence). The V end lost 3 bases, the J end lost 4 bases, and 7 bases lay between the germline ends. The length of the CDR3 is 13 residues. CDR3 residues: CASSMVWNQPQHF. CDR3 nucleotides: TGTGCCAGTAGTATGGTGTGGAATCAGCCCCAGCATTTT.

The CDR3 protein is CASSGLAGITDTQYF. The CDR3 DNA reads TGTGCCAGCAGTGGACTAGCGGGCATCACAGATACGCAGTATTTT. The rearrangement uses TRBV6-6 and TRBJ2-3, with TRBD2 matching over 11 bases. The V gene's germline CDR1 is MNHNY and CDR2 SVGAGI (reference sequence). J lost 2 bases, V lost 5 bases, and 3 bases had no gene match. The CDR3 spans 15 residues.

The CDR3 reads CASQMSGRGYNEQFF. The CDR3 DNA is TGTGCCAGCCAGATGAGCGGGCGCGGATACAATGAGCAGTTCTTC. The chain couples TRBV2 to TRBJ2-1, with a tentative D call TRBD2 (6 bases). Germline values: CDR1 SNHLY, CDR2 FYNNEI. The CDR3 has 15 amino acids. Trimming left V 8 bases short and J 4 bases short, with 18 bases between.

The rearrangement joins TRBV5-1 to TRBJ1-2; weak D call: TRBD1 (5 bases). Trimming removed 4 bases from V and 10 bases from J, with 17 bases in between. This CDR3 contains 13 residues. CDR1 is SGHRS and CDR2 is YFSETQ in the germline V gene. The CDR3 DNA is TGCGCCAGCAGCGTGGCTCCGGGACCCTTCTACACCTTC. This translates into CASSVAPGPFYTF.

The chain joins TRBV6-5 to TRBJ2-7; 12 bases line up with TRBD2. Germline V gene sequence: CDR1 MNHEY, CDR2 SVGAGI. The trim removed 2 bases at V and 6 bases at J, leaving 5 bases unmatched. The CDR3 totals 15 residues. DNA of the CDR3: TGTGCCAGCAGTTACGGACTAGCGGGATATTTCGAGCAGTACTTC. It encodes CASSYGLAGYFEQYF.

In its sample, this clone was seen once. The CDR3 DNA follows: TGTGCCAGCAGCTTGTATATCAGCGCCCCCTACAATGAGCAGTTCTTC. As protein: CASSLYISAPYNEQFF. The chain employs TRBV5-6 and TRBJ2-1, with no clear D. The CDR3 consists of 16 residues. Trimming pared 1 base from V and 2 bases from J, leaving 13 bases between. Looked up from germline, CDR1 is SGHDT and CDR2 is YYEEEE.